These 7 T cell receptor beta chains came from one sample sequenced in a study of blood T cell repertoires in COVID-19. TCRdb's table, derived via immunoSEQ multiplex PCR, lists solely in-frame clones and lacks some. The data show tens of thousands of clones, 86% seen once. The specimen sequenced was peripheral blood. These TCRs come from a woman over 75 with active or convalescent COVID-19.

V is TRBV20-1 and J is TRBJ2-2, with 8 bases that match TRBD2. The CDR3 is made up of 15 amino acids. CDR1 DFQATT and CDR2 SNEGSKA come from the germline V gene (reference sequence). The V gene end was trimmed by 3 bases and the J gene end by 4 bases; junction bases not matched to a gene: 7. For the CDR3, the DNA is TGCAGTGCTAGTATTTCGGGAGGGGGCACCGGGGAGCTGTTTTTT. Its translation is CSASISGGGTGELFF.

The rearrangement links TRBV7-9 to TRBJ1-4, with TRBD1 matching 8 bases. The ends lost 5 bases at V and 7 bases at J; junction bases unmatched: 6. There are 14 residues in the CDR3. Germline lookup yields CDR1 SEHNR and CDR2 FQNEAQ (reference sequence). CDR3 bases: TGTGCCAGCAGCCCACAGGGGGATATTGAAAAACTGTTTTTT. Amino acids: CASSPQGDIEKLFF.

This clone was detected a few times. The V gene is TRBV3-1 (or the pseudogene TRBV3-2), the J gene TRBJ1-2; D unclear. V dropped 5 bases and J dropped 4 bases, with 5 bases sitting between them. The length of the CDR3 is 11 residues. CDR1 and CDR2 (germline): LGHDT, YNNKEL (reference sequence). The CDR3 coding sequence is TGTGCCAGCAGCGGCCTCTATGGCTACACCTTC. As protein: CASSGLYGYTF.

The rearrangement links TRBV7-2 to TRBJ2-7; 11 bases fit TRBD2. J was trimmed by 3 bases and V by 0 bases; bases with no gene match: 7. CDR1 is SGHTA and CDR2 is FQGNSA in the germline V gene. This CDR3 spans 17 amino acids. The CDR3 is CASSLAASGGIIYEQYF. The CDR3 nucleotides read TGTGCCAGCAGCTTAGCTGCTAGCGGGGGGATAATCTACGAGCAGTACTTC.

This clone is a singleton in its sample. This rearrangement joins TRBV7-9 to TRBJ2-2; tentatively, D is TRBD1 (5 bases). The CDR3 sequence is 17 residues long. V lost 5 bases and J lost 5, with 21 bases in between. CDR1 is SEHNR, CDR2 FQNEAQ, per germline (reference sequence). In DNA, the CDR3 is TGTGCCAGCAGCGCCTCGACAGACATCCGACCGACCGGGGAGCTGTTTTTT. Translated: CASSASTDIRPTGELFF.

Details on this clone: The same CDR3 is also encoded by other DNA sequences in this sample. The genes are TRBV9 and TRBJ1-1, with TRBD1 as a possible D gene (5 bases). Trimming left V 3 bases short and J 1 base short, with 7 bases between. Germline-derived CDR1 and CDR2 are SGDLS and YYNGEE. The CDR3 has 13 amino acids. The CDR3 region is CASSGRENTEAFF. In DNA, the CDR3 is TGTGCCAGCAGCGGCAGGGAGAACACTGAAGCTTTCTTT.

The rearrangement joins TRBV3-1 (or the pseudogene TRBV3-2) to TRBJ2-7; D ambiguous. The germline V gene encodes CDR1 LGHDT and CDR2 YNNKEL (reference sequence). There are 16 residues in the CDR3. Trimming pared 1 base from V and 5 bases from J, leaving 18 bases between. CDR3 DNA sequence: TGTGCCAGCAGCCAAGTCGGCAACGAGTGGGCCGACGAGCAGTACTTC. Encoded protein: CASSQVGNEWADEQYF.